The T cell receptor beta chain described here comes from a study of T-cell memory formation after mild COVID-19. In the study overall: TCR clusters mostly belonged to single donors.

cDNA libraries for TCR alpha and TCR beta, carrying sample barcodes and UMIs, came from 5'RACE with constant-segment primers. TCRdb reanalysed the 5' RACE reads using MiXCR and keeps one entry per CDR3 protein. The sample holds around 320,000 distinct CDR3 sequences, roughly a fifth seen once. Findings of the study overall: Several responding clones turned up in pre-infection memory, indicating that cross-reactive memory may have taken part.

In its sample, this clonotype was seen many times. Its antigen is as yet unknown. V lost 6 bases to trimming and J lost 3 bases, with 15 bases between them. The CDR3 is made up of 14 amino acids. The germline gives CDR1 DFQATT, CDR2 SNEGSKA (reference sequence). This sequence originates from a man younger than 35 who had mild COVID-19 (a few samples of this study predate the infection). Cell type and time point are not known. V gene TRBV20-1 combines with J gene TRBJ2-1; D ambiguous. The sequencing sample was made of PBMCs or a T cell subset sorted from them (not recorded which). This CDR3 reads CSASSTFDYNEQFF. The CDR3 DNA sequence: TGCAGTGCCTCGTCGACTTTCGACTACAATGAGCAGTTCTTC.